The present entry profiles one T cell receptor beta chain with its context. The antigen is not known. This specimen belongs to a study of T-cell reconstitution after alpha-beta-depleted transplantation in children. Study-wide results and caveats: There were reportedly several hundred expanded graft clones from which alpha-beta T cells came about two months after transplant. Among T cells one year after transplant, newly produced cells accounted for most counts and diversity.

The CDR3 consists of 16 residues. Losses at the gene ends were 0 bases for V and 3 bases for J; bases not matched to a gene: 5. Germline CDR1 is SGHRS and CDR2 is YFSETQ. Preparation of the TCRbeta library was carried out with unique molecular identifiers. In TCRdb, the PCR reads were re-called with MiXCR into one record per CDR3 protein. The sample shows about a million distinct CDR3 sequences, roughly 31% of them seen only once. The chain has TRBV5-1 and TRBJ2-1; 8 positions match TRBD2. This sequence originates from a boy in the first two years of life who had a stem cell transplant for SCID, so the T cells may come from the graft donor. The sequenced sample was PBMCs, mostly from graft donor cells, obtained 360 days after TCRalphabeta/CD19-depleted stem cell transplant. The CDR3 protein is CASSLAFGGGYNEQFF. CDR3 bases: TGCGCCAGCAGCTTGGCCTTCGGGGGGGGCTACAATGAGCAGTTCTTC. The full variable domain, with the rest looked up from reference TRBV5-1 and TRBJ2-1, is KAGVTQTPRYLIKTRGQQVTLSCSPISGHRSVSWYQQTPGQGLQFLFEYFSETQRNKGNFPGRFSGRQFSNSRSEMNVSTLELGDSALYLCASSLAFGGGYNEQFFGPGTRLTVL.